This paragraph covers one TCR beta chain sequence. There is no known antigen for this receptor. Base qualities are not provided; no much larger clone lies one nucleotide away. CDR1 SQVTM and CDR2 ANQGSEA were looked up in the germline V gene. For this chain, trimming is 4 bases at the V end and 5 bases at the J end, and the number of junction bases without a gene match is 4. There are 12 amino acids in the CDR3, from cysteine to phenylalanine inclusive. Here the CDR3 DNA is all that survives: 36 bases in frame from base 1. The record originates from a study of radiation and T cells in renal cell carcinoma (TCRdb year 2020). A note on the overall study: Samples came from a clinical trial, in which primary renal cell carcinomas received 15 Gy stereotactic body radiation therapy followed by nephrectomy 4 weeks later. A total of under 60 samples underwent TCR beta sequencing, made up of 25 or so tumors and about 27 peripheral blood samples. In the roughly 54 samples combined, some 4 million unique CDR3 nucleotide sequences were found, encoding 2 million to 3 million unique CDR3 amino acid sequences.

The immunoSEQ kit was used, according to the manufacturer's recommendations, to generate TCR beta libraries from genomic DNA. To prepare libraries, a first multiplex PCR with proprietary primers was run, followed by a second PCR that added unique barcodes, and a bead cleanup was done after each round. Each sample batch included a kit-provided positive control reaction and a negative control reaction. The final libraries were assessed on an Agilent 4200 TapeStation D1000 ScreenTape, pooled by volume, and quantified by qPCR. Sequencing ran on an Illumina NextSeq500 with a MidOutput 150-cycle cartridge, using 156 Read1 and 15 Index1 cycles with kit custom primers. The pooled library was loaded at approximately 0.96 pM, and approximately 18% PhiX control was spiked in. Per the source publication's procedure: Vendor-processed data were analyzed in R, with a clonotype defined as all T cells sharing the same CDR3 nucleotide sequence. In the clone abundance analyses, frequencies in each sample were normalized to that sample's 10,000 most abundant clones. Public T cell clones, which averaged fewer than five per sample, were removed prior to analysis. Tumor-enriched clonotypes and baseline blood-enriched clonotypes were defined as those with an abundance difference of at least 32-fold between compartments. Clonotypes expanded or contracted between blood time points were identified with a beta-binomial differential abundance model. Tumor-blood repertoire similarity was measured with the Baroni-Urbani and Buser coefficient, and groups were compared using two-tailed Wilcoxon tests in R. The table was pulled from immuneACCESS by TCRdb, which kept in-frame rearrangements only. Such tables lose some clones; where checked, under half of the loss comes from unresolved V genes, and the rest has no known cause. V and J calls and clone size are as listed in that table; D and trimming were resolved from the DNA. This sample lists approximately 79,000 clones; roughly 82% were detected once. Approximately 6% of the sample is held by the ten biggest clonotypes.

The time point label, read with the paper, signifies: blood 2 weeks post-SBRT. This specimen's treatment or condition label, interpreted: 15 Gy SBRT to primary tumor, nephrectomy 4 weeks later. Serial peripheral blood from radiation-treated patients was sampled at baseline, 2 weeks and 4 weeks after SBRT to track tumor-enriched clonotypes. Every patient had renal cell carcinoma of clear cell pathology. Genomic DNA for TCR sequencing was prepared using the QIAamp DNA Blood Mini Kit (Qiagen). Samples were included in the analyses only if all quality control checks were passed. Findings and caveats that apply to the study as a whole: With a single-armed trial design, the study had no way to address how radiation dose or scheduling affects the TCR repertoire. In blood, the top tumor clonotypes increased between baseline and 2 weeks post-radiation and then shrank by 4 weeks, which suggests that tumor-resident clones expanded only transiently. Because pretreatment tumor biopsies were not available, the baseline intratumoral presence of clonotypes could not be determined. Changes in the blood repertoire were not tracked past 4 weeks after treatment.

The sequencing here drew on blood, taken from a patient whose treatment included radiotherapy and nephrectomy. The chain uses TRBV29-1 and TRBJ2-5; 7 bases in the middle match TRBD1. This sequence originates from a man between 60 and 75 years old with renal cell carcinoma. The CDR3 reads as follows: CSVGDREETQYF. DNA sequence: TGCAGCGTTGGAGACAGGGAGGAGACCCAGTACTTC.